The following is a T cell receptor beta chain sequence with its context. What it recognizes is unknown. The data stem from a study of Tregs in tolerant kidney transplant recipients. On the study more broadly: Sorting used antibodies to exclude donor cells.

Assay used: immunoSEQ multiplex PCR; TCRdb lists only in-frame clones, some missing. The repertoire holds about 44,000 clones, around 95% seen once, with more than 0.35% in the top ten. This CDR3 has 13 residues. The germline V gene has CDR1 SGHRS and CDR2 YFSETQ. The germline V and J ends were trimmed by 1 base and 9 bases, with 11 bases remaining between them. This chain uses TRBV5-1 with TRBJ1-5; a weak D match, TRBD1 (6 bases). Input material: Tregs from blood cultured with allogeneic cells. This sequence was found in a human donor in good health. The CDR3 DNA sequence: TGCGCCAGCAGCTTGATCCGGGGGCTGCCCCAGCATTTT. Translated: CASSLIRGLPQHF.